Below are 30 T cell receptor beta chains sequenced from a single sample in a study of T cell repertoires in cytomegalovirus infection. TCRdb itself ran the reads through MiXCR, one entry per CDR3 protein. The sample includes 300,000 or so distinct CDR3 sequences, about 23% of them seen just once. The sample taken for sequencing was PBMCs. Source of these receptors: a human donor in good health (CMV status not recorded). Some clones in this sample may be carry-over from other donors' samples.

The chain combines TRBV12-3 or TRBV12-4 with TRBJ2-1; TRBD2 agrees at 13 bases. The CDR3 is made up of 14 amino acids. V shed 4 bases, J shed 12 bases, and the junction held 6 bases outside the gene matches. The CDR3 loop reads CASSSTSGGGGQFF. The DNA of the CDR3 is TGTGCCAGCAGTTCAACTAGCGGGGGGGGGGGGCAGTTCTTC.

This clonotype was observed at least ten times. The rearrangement links TRBV4-1 to TRBJ1-4; TRBD1 aligns across 9 bases. Unmatched junction bases numbered 3, after V lost 4 bases and J lost 0 bases. Germline V gene sequence: CDR1 MGHRA, CDR2 YSYEKL. This CDR3 region has 16 residues. CDR3 residues: CASSPGQGATNEKLFF. Written as DNA, the CDR3 is TGCGCCAGCAGCCCGGGACAGGGTGCAACTAATGAAAAACTGTTTTTT.

This clonotype was counted a few times. The rearrangement joins TRBV28 to TRBJ1-1; 10 positions match TRBD1. V dropped 6 bases and J dropped 4; count of bases not matched to a gene: 5. The length of the CDR3 is 14 residues. Germline values: CDR1 MDHEN, CDR2 SYDVKM. The CDR3 nucleotides read TGTGCCAGCAGGACAGGGGGCTCAAGCACTGAAGCTTTCTTT. It translates to CASRTGGSSTEAFF.

Ten or more counts support this clonotype. The V and J genes are TRBV20-1 and TRBJ2-1; 12 bases agree with TRBD2. CDR3 length: 15 amino acids. J was trimmed by 6 bases and V by 4 bases; bases with no gene match: 7. Germline assignment: CDR1 DFQATT and CDR2 SNEGSKA (reference sequence). The CDR3 coding sequence is TGCAGTGCTAACCCACTAGCGGGAGGCTCCAATGAGCAGTTCTTC. This sequence encodes CSANPLAGGSNEQFF.

This clonotype turned up a few times. The chain employs TRBV28 and TRBJ2-1, with TRBD1 identical over 9 bases. V shed 2 bases and J 4 bases; nucleotides not matched to a gene: 3. This CDR3 contains 15 residues. Germline CDR1 is MDHEN and CDR2 is SYDVKM. The CDR3, as DNA: TGTGCCAGCAGTTTAATGGACAGGGGATACAATGAGCAGTTCTTC. Its translation: CASSLMDRGYNEQFF.

The rearrangement links TRBV11-2 to TRBJ2-2; D is unresolved. The V end was cut by 3 bases, the J end by 7 bases, with 6 bases between. The length of the CDR3 is 12 residues. The V gene's germline CDR1 is SGHAT and CDR2 FQNNGV. The chain's CDR3 is CASSFNFGELFF. For the CDR3, the DNA is TGTGCCAGCAGCTTTAACTTCGGGGAGCTGTTTTTT.

CDR3 protein: CASRGGQGGNEQFF. CDR3 bases: TGTGCCAGCAGGGGAGGACAGGGGGGCAATGAGCAGTTCTTC. The V and J genes are TRBV2 and TRBJ2-1, with 10 bases aligning to TRBD1. CDR3 length: 14 residues. With 6 bases clipped from V and 6 bases from J, the junction kept 5 bases outside the gene matches. Germline V gene sequence: CDR1 SNHLY, CDR2 FYNNEI. The whole variable domain, remainder taken from reference TRBV2 and TRBJ2-1, is EPEVTQTPSHQVTQMGQEVILRCVPISNHLYFYWYRQILGQKVEFLVSFYNNEISEKSEIFDDQFSVERPDGSNFTLKIRSTKLEDSAMYFCASRGGQGGNEQFFGPGTRLTVL.

The chain links TRBV28 to TRBJ1-1; D gene uncertain. Germline V gives CDR1 MDHEN, CDR2 SYDVKM. The CDR3 extends over 12 amino acids. V was clipped by 3 bases and J by 5 bases, with 7 bases between them. The CDR3 DNA reads as TGTGCCAGCAGTTTCTATAGTACTGAAGCTTTCTTT. It yields the protein CASSFYSTEAFF.

The chain has TRBV20-1 and TRBJ2-5, with D perhaps matching TRBD2 (5 bases). V shed 4 bases and J shed 6 bases, with 15 bases lying between them. Germline V gene lookup returns CDR1 DFQATT and CDR2 SNEGSKA (reference sequence). The CDR3 runs 13 residues. In nucleotides, the CDR3 is TGCAGTGCTATTAGGACTGCCGACCAGACCCAGTACTTC. This gives the protein CSAIRTADQTQYF.

In this sample, this clonotype turned up a few times. The chain employs TRBV20-1 and TRBJ2-1; D may be TRBD1 (6 bases). V was clipped by 3 bases and J by 3 bases, with 12 bases between them. The germline V gene has CDR1 DFQATT and CDR2 SNEGSKA (reference sequence). The CDR3 spans 14 residues. The CDR3: CSASRQGHYNEQFF. CDR3 coding DNA: TGCAGTGCTAGTAGGCAGGGGCACTACAATGAGCAGTTCTTC.

This chain joins TRBV15 and TRBJ1-1; D unclear. Germline V lookup: CDR1 LNHNV, CDR2 YYDKDF (reference sequence). V was cut by 3 bases and J by 1 base, with 6 bases left in between. This CDR3 has 13 amino acids. Here the CDR3 DNA reads TGTGCCACCAGCAGGTCTCCGAACACTGAAGCTTTCTTT. Translation: CATSRSPNTEAFF.

The chain links TRBV25-1 to TRBJ2-2, with D tentatively TRBD1 or TRBD2 (6 bases each). Germline CDR1 is MGHDK and CDR2 is SYGVNS. CDR3 length equals 14 residues. The V and J ends lost 5 bases and 6 bases respectively, with 13 bases between them. The CDR3 bases are TGTGCCAGCAGTAAGACAGGAGGGCCCGGGGAGCTGTTTTTT. It translates to CASSKTGGPGELFF.

This clonotype was counted only a few times. The V and J genes are TRBV20-1 and TRBJ2-5; perhaps D is TRBD1 or TRBD2 (6 bases each). The CDR3 totals 13 residues. CDR1 is DFQATT and CDR2 is SNEGSKA in the germline V gene (reference sequence). V lost 0 bases and J lost 4, with 9 bases in between. The CDR3 loop is CSAREGGRETQYF. The DNA for the CDR3 is TGCAGTGCTAGAGAGGGGGGCCGAGAGACCCAGTACTTC.

The gene calls are TRBV15 and TRBJ1-5; 7 positions match TRBD1. The CDR3 spans 15 residues. The V segment lost 0 bases and the J segment 5 bases; nucleotides outside the gene matches: 4. Germline V gives CDR1 LNHNV, CDR2 YYDKDF (reference sequence). The DNA of the CDR3 is TGTGCCACCAGCAGAGATCGGACAGGATATCAGCCCCAGCATTTT. The encoded protein is CATSRDRTGYQPQHF.

The DNA for the CDR3 is TGTGCCAGCAGCTTAGATCATCGCACAGATACGCAGTATTTT. Translating it yields CASSLDHRTDTQYF. The chain uses TRBV11-2 and TRBJ2-3; no firm D call. Trimming left V 0 bases short and J 1 base short, with 5 bases between. This CDR3 has 14 amino acids. The germline V gene encodes CDR1 SGHAT and CDR2 FQNNGV.

This clonotype was detected ten times or more. The chain recombines TRBV7-6 with TRBJ1-4; D is undetermined. Trimming took 4 bases from V and 6 from J, leaving 9 bases between them. This CDR3 is built from 13 residues. Looked up from germline, CDR1 is SGHVS and CDR2 is FNYEAQ. CDR3 region: CASSSGSYEKLFF. The CDR3 DNA reads as TGTGCCAGCAGCTCGGGATCCTATGAAAAACTGTTTTTT.

This clonotype was seen a few times. CDR3 in amino acids: CSVEDGSLYEQYF. DNA for the CDR3: TGCAGCGTTGAAGACGGGAGTCTCTACGAGCAGTACTTC. This chain links TRBV29-1 with TRBJ2-7; D possibly corresponds to TRBD2 (6 bases). The CDR3 runs to 13 residues. Germline CDR1 reads SQVTM; CDR2 reads ANQGSEA. V was clipped by 0 bases and J by 3 bases, with 9 bases between them.

This clonotype was counted at least ten times. This chain uses TRBV7-2 with TRBJ1-1; 7 bases match TRBD1. Trimming removed 6 bases from V and 2 bases from J; junction bases left unmatched: 9. The CDR3 runs 15 residues. Per germline, CDR1 SGHTA and CDR2 FQGNSA. Here the CDR3 reads CASRPRGLDNTEAFF. The CDR3 bases are TGTGCCAGCAGGCCGAGGGGGCTAGATAACACTGAAGCTTTCTTT.

This clonotype was seen repeatedly, ten times or more. V usage is TRBV7-2 and J usage is TRBJ2-6; 11 bases align to TRBD2. Trimming at V came to 2 bases and at J to 0 bases, leaving 3 bases not matched to a gene. Germline assignment: CDR1 SGHTA and CDR2 FQGNSA. The CDR3 runs to 18 residues. The CDR3 DNA sequence: TGTGCCAGCAGCTTACCGGGACTAGCGGACTCTGGGGCCAACGTCCTGACTTTC. It translates to CASSLPGLADSGANVLTF.

V gene TRBV6-2 or TRBV6-3 combines with J gene TRBJ2-1, with 9 positions matching TRBD2. From germline, CDR1 is MNHEY and CDR2 SVGEGT. CDR3 length equals 14 residues. Trimming removed 6 bases from V and 4 bases from J; junction bases left unmatched: 4. CDR3: CASRNSGGYNEQFF. In DNA, the CDR3 is TGTGCCAGCAGGAATAGCGGGGGATACAATGAGCAGTTCTTC.

V usage is TRBV19 and J usage is TRBJ2-7, with 10 bases fitting TRBD1. The length of the CDR3 is 16 residues. The V and J ends lost 0 bases and 3 bases, in that order; junction bases with no gene match: 5. The germline gives CDR1 LNHDA, CDR2 SQIVND (reference sequence). In nucleotides, the CDR3 is TGTGCCAGTAGTATAGATTCCGGGACAGGGGTCTACGAGCAGTACTTC. Translation gives CASSIDSGTGVYEQYF.

V is TRBV5-1 and J is TRBJ2-3, with D unresolved. The CDR3 sequence is 14 residues long. The V gene lost 0 bases and the J gene lost 4 bases, with 9 bases spanning the gap. The V gene's germline CDR1 is SGHRS and CDR2 YFSETQ. CDR3: CASSLEPAPDTQYF. In DNA, the CDR3 is TGCGCCAGCAGCTTGGAACCAGCCCCAGATACGCAGTATTTT.

This clonotype was seen only a few times. The chain carries TRBV2 and TRBJ2-3, with D tentatively TRBD1 (5 bases). CDR3 length: 13 residues. Germline V gives CDR1 SNHLY, CDR2 FYNNEI. Trimming took 4 bases from V and 2 from J, leaving 7 bases between them. The CDR3 region is CASSGGLTDTQYF. As DNA, the CDR3 is TGTGCCAGCAGTGGGGGCCTCACAGATACGCAGTATTTT.

In its sample, this clonotype was seen a few times. This chain uses TRBV7-9 with TRBJ2-3; D is unclear. CDR3 length: 12 residues. CDR1 is SEHNR and CDR2 is FQNEAQ in the germline V gene (reference sequence). Trimming took off 4 bases at V and 11 bases at J, with 13 bases between the two ends. The CDR3 region has the DNA TGTGCCAGCAGCTACACGACCCCCGAGCAGTATTTT. It translates to CASSYTTPEQYF.

The V and J genes are TRBV28 and TRBJ2-7; 8 positions agree with TRBD2. This CDR3 is built from 14 residues. Germline CDR1 reads MDHEN; CDR2 reads SYDVKM. The ends lost 7 bases at V and 0 bases at J; junction bases unmatched: 5. CDR3 DNA: TGTGCCAGCAAGAGCGGGGGCGTCTCCTACGAGCAGTACTTC. Protein product: CASKSGGVSYEQYF.

V gene TRBV19 combines with J gene TRBJ1-2, with D unclear. CDR1 and CDR2 from the germline V gene are LNHDA and SQIVND (reference sequence). The CDR3 length is 13 residues. Trimming stripped 4 bases from V and 0 bases from J, with 6 bases between. CDR3 nucleotides: TGTGCCAGTAGTAATACAGCTAACTATGGCTACACCTTC. Protein sequence: CASSNTANYGYTF.

The chain recombines TRBV29-1 with TRBJ1-5; D gene ambiguous. CDR1 and CDR2 (germline): SQVTM, ANQGSEA. The CDR3 spans 14 residues. V was shortened by 4 bases and J by 2 bases, with 12 bases between the two germline ends. The CDR3 nucleotides read TGCAGCGTTGGAACGACTAACGGCAATCAGCCCCAGCATTTT. This encodes CSVGTTNGNQPQHF.

This chain uses TRBV10-3 with TRBJ2-5; 12 positions match TRBD2. V gave up 10 bases and J gave up 5 bases; unmatched junction bases: 5. The CDR3 covers 13 residues. Per the germline V gene, CDR1 is ENHRY and CDR2 is SYGVKD. CDR3 coding DNA: TGTGCCACGCGGACTAGCGGGGCTGAGACCCAGTACTTC. This gives the protein CATRTSGAETQYF.

The sample holds a few counts of this clonotype. V is TRBV29-1 and J is TRBJ1-2, with D hard to call. Germline V gene data show CDR1 as SQVTM and CDR2 as ANQGSEA. This CDR3 is 13 amino acids long. Trimming pared 5 bases from V and 5 bases from J, leaving 15 bases between. CDR3 sequence (DNA): TGCAGCGTTTGGACCACGGGCATTTATGGCTACACCTTC. It specifies CSVWTTGIYGYTF.

The table lists this clonotype with a few counts. The chain uses TRBV29-1 and TRBJ2-1; possible D gene TRBD1, 6 bases. Germline loops: CDR1 SQVTM, CDR2 ANQGSEA. The CDR3 spans 13 residues. The V gene lost 3 bases and the J gene lost 9 bases, with 15 bases spanning the gap. As DNA, the CDR3 is TGCAGCGTTGACCCCAGGGCAGGGGTTGAGCAGTTCTTC. The encoded protein is CSVDPRAGVEQFF.